This passage covers 32 T cell receptor beta chains from one sample sequenced in a study of T-cell reconstitution after alpha-beta-depleted transplantation in children. This sample's TCRbeta library carried unique molecular identifier barcodes. TCRdb reprocessed the PCR reads with MiXCR, giving one entry per CDR3 protein. Counted here are fewer than 350,000 distinct CDR3 sequences, 11% occurring once; the ten biggest clones make up about a quarter. The sequencing here drew on peripheral blood, taken 180 days after TCRalphabeta/CD19-depleted stem cell transplant. Receptors originate from a male patient between 2 and 9 years old who had a stem cell transplant for chronic granulomatous disease, so the T cells may come from the graft donor.

The sample holds many counts of this clonotype. This chain uses TRBV20-1 with TRBJ2-7; tentative D call: TRBD2 (5 bases). This CDR3 has 13 amino acids. Germline CDR1 is DFQATT and CDR2 is SNEGSKA (reference sequence). V gave up 6 bases and J gave up 9 bases, with 21 bases separating them. The CDR3 protein is CSAEFGPGEGQYF. The CDR3, as DNA: TGCAGTGCAGAATTCGGGCCCGGAGAGGGGCAGTACTTC.

This clonotype came up many times. The chain employs TRBV5-6 and TRBJ2-7; a possible D gene is TRBD2 (5 bases). The V end lost 5 bases, the J end lost 2 bases, and 11 bases lay between the germline ends. The CDR3 length is 13 residues. Looked up from germline, CDR1 is SGHDT and CDR2 is YYEEEE. The CDR3 DNA is TGTGCCAGCAGTAACGACGGGACCTACGAGCAGTACTTC. It specifies CASSNDGTYEQYF.

Note on this clonotype: A much larger clone differs from this one at a single base, so this may be a read error. V and J are TRBV7-8 and TRBJ2-3; D gene unclear. CDR1 is SGHVS, CDR2 FQNEAQ, per germline. Between the trimmed V and J ends, which lost 7 bases and 7 bases, there was a span of 9 bases. The CDR3 consists of 11 residues. The CDR3 DNA reads as TGTGCCAGCACCACAGATTATACGCAGTATTTT. Translating gives CASTTDYTQYF.

This clonotype was seen ten or more times. This chain links TRBV6-1 with TRBJ2-2, with 10 bases lining up with TRBD2. Trimming took 2 bases from V and 6 from J; bases not matched to a gene: 6. CDR3 length: 16 residues. Germline CDR1 is MNHNS and CDR2 is SASEGT. This CDR3 reads CASSESGGARPGELFF. In nucleotides, the CDR3 is TGTGCCAGCAGTGAAAGCGGGGGGGCAAGGCCCGGGGAGCTGTTTTTT.

The chain is built from TRBV7-2 and TRBJ2-1; 9 bases are a match to TRBD2. Losses at the gene ends were 0 bases for V and 2 bases for J; bases not matched to a gene: 8. The CDR3 length is 18 residues. Germline CDR1 SGHTA, CDR2 FQGNSA. The CDR3 here is CASSLAPTSGPTYNEQFF. The CDR3 DNA is TGTGCCAGCAGCTTAGCGCCTACTAGCGGGCCAACCTACAATGAGCAGTTCTTC.

This clonotype showed up many times. The chain employs TRBV4-3 and TRBJ2-1, with D maybe TRBD1 (6 bases). With 0 bases removed from V and 8 bases from J, the gap between germline ends came to 14 bases. There are 15 residues in the CDR3. CDR1 LGHNA and CDR2 YSLEER come from the germline V gene. The CDR3 DNA reads as TGCGCCAGCAGCCAAGATGGGACAATCAACGATGAGCAGTTCTTC. It is translated as CASSQDGTINDEQFF.

This clonotype was seen many times. This chain connects TRBV5-1 to TRBJ1-1; 12 bases agree with TRBD1. Per germline, CDR1 SGHRS and CDR2 YFSETQ. The CDR3 spans 14 residues. The trim removed 3 bases at V and 5 bases at J, leaving 2 bases unmatched. The CDR3 spells CASSWGQGATEAFF. CDR3 DNA sequence: TGCGCCAGCAGCTGGGGACAGGGGGCGACTGAAGCTTTCTTT.

This clonotype was seen repeatedly, ten times or more. It is unclear where the CDR3 begins or ends on the DNA, so no DNA is shown, and the CDR3 is as TCRdb lists it. The chain is built from TRBV29-1 and TRBJ2-7; TRBD1, the D gene given by the table, was not confirmed from the DNA. Germline CDR1 is SQVTM and CDR2 is ANQGSEA. The CDR3 numbers 11 amino acids, ends counted. The CDR3 region is CSVGEGTEEYF.

This clonotype showed up many times. An end of the junction does not agree with germline; a read error may underlie this. This chain connects TRBV12-3 or TRBV12-4 to TRBJ2-7; 8 bases are a match to TRBD1. There are 12 residues in the CDR3. As DNA, the CDR3 is TGTGCCAGCAGTTTGGGACAGGCCCCCCCAATCTTC. It yields the protein CASSLGQAPPIF.

This clonotype was counted ten times or more. The gene calls are TRBV15 and TRBJ1-1; D ambiguous. Per the germline V gene, CDR1 is LNHNV and CDR2 is YYDKDF (reference sequence). Trimming cost V 0 bases and J 4 bases, with 15 bases left between them. This CDR3 comprises 16 residues. In nucleotides, the CDR3 is TGTGCCACCAGCAGAGATGCTCGCAGTTTGGGCACTGAAGCTTTCTTT. Amino acid sequence: CATSRDARSLGTEAFF.

This clonotype was detected only a few times. The chain employs TRBV28 and TRBJ1-5; 8 nucleotides align to TRBD1. With V trimmed by 0 bases and J by 0 bases, 7 bases remained unmatched. CDR1 is MDHEN, CDR2 SYDVKM, per germline. CDR3 size: 18 residues. The CDR3 bases are TGTGCCAGCAGTTTATGGGACAGGGAAATCAATAGCAATCAGCCCCAGCATTTT. Protein sequence: CASSLWDREINSNQPQHF.

This clonotype was detected many times. The V and J genes are TRBV5-1 and TRBJ2-5; 9 bases agree with TRBD2. Germline lookup yields CDR1 SGHRS and CDR2 YFSETQ. V shed 0 bases, J shed 7 bases, and the junction held 7 bases outside the gene matches. CDR3 length equals 15 residues. CDR3 DNA sequence: TGCGCCAGCAGCTTGGGAGTTGAAGCGGGGGGGACCCAGTACTTC. Protein: CASSLGVEAGGTQYF.

A note on this clonotype: This may arise from a read error, as a much more abundant clone is one base away. The chain recombines TRBV10-1 with TRBJ2-5; D gene unclear. The CDR3 runs to 14 residues. The V gene lost 0 bases and the J gene lost 7 bases, with 12 bases spanning the gap. Germline lookup yields CDR1 WNHNN and CDR2 SYGVQD (reference sequence). This CDR3 reads CASSESDLSGTQYF. The CDR3 DNA reads as TGCGCCAGCAGTGAGTCTGACTTATCGGGGACCCAGTACTTC.

This clonotype was detected many times. The rearrangement links TRBV20-1 to TRBJ2-5; D unclear. CDR1 is DFQATT and CDR2 is SNEGSKA in the germline V gene (reference sequence). The CDR3 runs to 15 residues. Deletions cut 0 bases from V and 6 bases from J, with 17 bases between. CDR3 bases: TGCAGTGCTAGAGATCTGGCCGGAGCCAAAAAGACCCAGTACTTC. Amino acids: CSARDLAGAKKTQYF.

This clonotype appeared many times. The V gene is TRBV7-9, the J gene TRBJ2-1; 7 nucleotides match TRBD1. The length of the CDR3 is 16 residues. From germline, CDR1 is SEHNR and CDR2 FQNEAQ (reference sequence). V shed 5 bases and J 3 bases; nucleotides not matched to a gene: 10. The CDR3 region has the DNA TGTGCCAGCAGCCCACCCGTGACAGGGCACTACAATGAGCAGTTCTTC. Protein: CASSPPVTGHYNEQFF.

This clonotype was recorded many times. The chain links TRBV20-1 to TRBJ2-1; D ambiguous. CDR3 size: 16 residues. V was trimmed by 3 bases and J by 0 bases, leaving 15 bases between them. Germline assignment: CDR1 DFQATT and CDR2 SNEGSKA (reference sequence). Here the CDR3 reads CSARTVGGSSYNEQFF. The CDR3 region has the DNA TGCAGTGCTAGGACGGTGGGCGGCAGCTCCTACAATGAGCAGTTCTTC.

In the case of this clonotype: It may be a read error: a sequence one base away is much more abundant. V is TRBV11-1 and J is TRBJ2-3; maybe TRBD2 (6 bases). The germline V gene encodes CDR1 SGHAT and CDR2 FQDESV (reference sequence). CDR3 length equals 15 residues. For the CDR3, the DNA is TGTGCCAGCAGCCAGGAGACTAGGAGCACAGATACGCTGTATTTT. This translates into CASSQETRSTDTLYF.

This clonotype was seen many times. CDR3 amino acids: CASSIRYSYNEQFF. As DNA, the CDR3 is TGTGCCAGCAGTATTCGGTACTCCTACAATGAGCAGTTCTTC. The rearrangement links TRBV12-3 or TRBV12-4 to TRBJ2-1; no firm D call. The CDR3 is 14 residues long. V dropped 5 bases and J dropped 0 bases, with 8 bases sitting between them.

This clonotype was seen many times. This rearrangement joins TRBV28 to TRBJ2-2; maybe TRBD2 (6 bases). Germline loops: CDR1 MDHEN, CDR2 SYDVKM. This CDR3 contains 15 residues. Trimming removed 4 bases from V and 4 bases from J, with 13 bases in between. CDR3 bases: TGTGCCAGCAGTTCCCTTTCCGGGGGCACCGGGGAGCTGTTTTTT. This translates into CASSSLSGGTGELFF.

This clonotype was observed many times. One end of the junction varies from germline; a read error may be responsible. V is TRBV7-9 and J is TRBJ1-3; D call uncertain. This CDR3 is built from 15 residues. From germline, CDR1 is SEHNR and CDR2 FQNEAQ (reference sequence). Here the CDR3 reads CASSLVVGAGSTIYF. In DNA, the CDR3 is TGTGCCAGCAGCTTAGTCGTTGGCGCCGGAAGCACCATATATTTT.

This clonotype was observed at least ten times. The chain employs TRBV7-9 and TRBJ2-7; D unresolved. Looked up from germline, CDR1 is SEHNR and CDR2 is FQNEAQ (reference sequence). The CDR3 has 10 residues. V was pared by 5 bases and J by 4 bases, with 3 bases between. CDR3 sequence (DNA): TGTGCCAGCAGCCAGTACGAGCAGTACTTC. Amino acid sequence: CASSQYEQYF.

This clonotype was observed at least ten times. This chain links TRBV4-1 with TRBJ2-1, with TRBD2 matching over 7 bases. Germline CDR1 is MGHRA and CDR2 is YSYEKL. J was trimmed by 0 bases and V by 0 bases; bases with no gene match: 17. This CDR3 contains 21 residues. The CDR3: CASSQDLSWLAVKSSYNEQFF. CDR3 bases: TGCGCCAGCAGCCAAGATTTATCCTGGCTAGCGGTTAAGAGCTCCTACAATGAGCAGTTCTTC.

This clonotype came up many times. V and J are TRBV12-3 or TRBV12-4 and TRBJ2-5; 7 nucleotides line up with TRBD2. The ends lost 6 bases at V and 4 bases at J; junction bases unmatched: 11. The CDR3 runs 15 residues. CDR3 DNA: TGTGCCAGCAGCAAGTTAGGACTAGTTCGAGAGACCCAGTACTTC. Protein: CASSKLGLVRETQYF.

This clonotype showed up many times. This chain joins TRBV5-1 and TRBJ2-1; possible D gene TRBD2, 5 bases. The CDR3 runs to 15 residues. V shed 0 bases and J shed 0 bases, with 7 bases lying between them. Germline-derived CDR1 and CDR2 are SGHRS and YFSETQ. The CDR3 region is CASSLDGLSYNEQFF. The DNA of the CDR3 is TGCGCCAGCAGCTTGGATGGACTCTCCTACAATGAGCAGTTCTTC.

This clonotype was recorded many times. The chain joins TRBV27 to TRBJ2-1; no clear D gene. CDR1 and CDR2 (germline): MNHEY, SMNVEV (reference sequence). V was cut by 2 bases and J by 1 base, with 6 bases left in between. The CDR3 has 14 amino acids. CDR3 sequence reads: CASSLPDSYNEQFF. The CDR3, as DNA: TGTGCCAGCAGTTTACCGGATTCCTACAATGAGCAGTTCTTC.

This clonotype was seen repeatedly, ten times or more. V is TRBV5-1 and J is TRBJ2-1, with no clear D. The CDR3 contains 13 residues. Germline lookup yields CDR1 SGHRS and CDR2 YFSETQ. V lost 0 bases to trimming and J lost 9 bases, with 10 bases between them. The DNA of the CDR3 is TGCGCCAGCAGCTTGGCCTTAGTAGGTGAGCAGTTCTTC. Its translation: CASSLALVGEQFF.

Comments on this clonotype: This may arise from a read error, as a much more abundant clone is one base away. Written as DNA, the CDR3 is TGTGCCAGCAGTTTTAACGGGGTCTCAGGCGAGCAGTACTTC. It encodes CASSFNGVSGEQYF. This chain links TRBV12-3 or TRBV12-4 with TRBJ2-7; D might be TRBD2 (5 bases). The CDR3 covers 14 residues. Trimming pared 3 bases from V and 6 bases from J, leaving 15 bases between.

The chain joins TRBV18 to TRBJ1-2; the D is unclear. V was shortened by 3 bases and J by 0 bases, with 14 bases between the two germline ends. This CDR3 contains 16 residues. The V gene's germline CDR1 is KGHSH and CDR2 LQKENI. The CDR3 sequence: CASSPSRIEANYGYTF. Here the CDR3 DNA reads TGTGCCAGCTCACCTAGTAGAATAGAAGCTAACTATGGCTACACCTTC.

V is TRBV23-1 and J is TRBJ2-7; a possible D gene is TRBD2 (7 bases). TRBV23-1 belongs to the ORF category, with a function that is uncertain. This CDR3 has 12 residues. V dropped 0 bases and J dropped 11 bases, with 11 bases sitting between them. CDR3 amino acids: CASSQSEGGEYF. Here the CDR3 DNA reads TGCGCCAGCAGTCAATCCGAGGGGGGGGAGTACTTC.

This clonotype was found many times. This chain connects TRBV28 to TRBJ2-1; D call uncertain. The V end lost 3 bases, the J end lost 8 bases, and 8 bases lay between the germline ends. This CDR3 has 12 residues. Germline V gene data show CDR1 as MDHEN and CDR2 as SYDVKM. The CDR3 region is CASSLSPDEQFF. CDR3 nucleotides: TGTGCCAGCAGTTTGTCCCCCGATGAGCAGTTCTTC.

This clonotype was observed at least ten times. J is TRBJ1-6 and V is TRBV5-1; no clear D gene. The CDR3 has 16 residues. Germline CDR1 and CDR2: SGHRS and YFSETQ. Deletions cut 4 bases from V and 9 bases from J, with 20 bases between. CDR3 amino acids: CASSPDWANGGSPLHF. CDR3 nucleotides: TGCGCCAGCAGCCCGGACTGGGCGAACGGTGGTTCACCCCTCCACTTT. Drawing the rest from reference TRBV5-1 and TRBJ1-6, the complete variable domain is KAGVTQTPRYLIKTRGQQVTLSCSPISGHRSVSWYQQTPGQGLQFLFEYFSETQRNKGNFPGRFSGRQFSNSRSEMNVSTLELGDSALYLCASSPDWANGGSPLHFGNGTRLTVT.

This clonotype was recorded at least ten times. This chain uses TRBV7-8 with TRBJ1-1, with D perhaps TRBD1 (5 bases). Trimming left V 2 bases short and J 4 bases short, with 17 bases between. There are 16 residues in the CDR3. Per germline, CDR1 SGHVS and CDR2 FQNEAQ. This CDR3 is CASSLTPRQGGTEAFF. DNA of the CDR3: TGTGCCAGCAGCTTAACCCCTCGCCAGGGCGGCACTGAAGCTTTCTTT.